One and the same sample provided the 20 T cell receptor beta chains below, sequenced in a study of blood T cell repertoires in COVID-19. Generated by immunoSEQ multiplex PCR, the TCRdb table keeps only in-frame clones and is missing some. The data show 40,000 to 50,000 clones, around 80% seen once. The sample was peripheral blood. The receptors come from a man aged 65 to 85 with acute or convalescent COVID-19.

V and J are TRBV7-3 and TRBJ2-3, with 9 bases identical to TRBD2. CDR1 is SGHTA and CDR2 is FQGTGA in the germline V gene. Trimming took 5 bases from V and 8 from J; bases not matched to a gene: 8. CDR3 length: 14 amino acids. This CDR3 is CASSPGREGLTQYF. CDR3 in DNA: TGTGCCAGCAGCCCTGGGCGGGAGGGCCTTACGCAGTATTTT.

The rearrangement joins TRBV24-1 to TRBJ2-5; 8 bases map to TRBD1. V shed 4 bases, J shed 6 bases, and the junction held 12 bases outside the gene matches. This CDR3 is built from 16 residues. Germline V gene lookup returns CDR1 KGHDR and CDR2 SFDVKD. In nucleotides, the CDR3 is TGTGCCACCAGTGAGCCCGGACAGGGTGGCATGCAGACCCAGTACTTC. It translates to CATSEPGQGGMQTQYF.

The chain links TRBV25-1 to TRBJ1-5; 7 nucleotides align to TRBD1. The V segment lost 5 bases and the J segment 4 bases; nucleotides outside the gene matches: 5. There are 14 residues in the CDR3. The germline V gene has CDR1 MGHDK and CDR2 SYGVNS. The CDR3: CASSPRQGNQPQHF. CDR3 coding DNA: TGTGCCAGCAGTCCCAGACAGGGTAATCAGCCCCAGCATTTT.

The chain carries TRBV11-3 and TRBJ2-3, with a tentative D call TRBD2 (6 bases). Trimming removed 4 bases at V and 5 bases at J, with 10 bases between. Looked up from germline, CDR1 is SGHNT and CDR2 is YENEEA. The length of the CDR3 is 13 residues. The CDR3 DNA reads TGTGCCAGCAGCTCCCTTAGCGGAGATACGCAGTATTTT. It codes for CASSSLSGDTQYF.

The chain combines TRBV30 with TRBJ1-1, with D unclear. Trimming removed 0 bases from V and 1 base from J, with 9 bases in between. The germline V gene has CDR1 GTSNPN and CDR2 SVGIG (reference sequence). This CDR3 contains 14 residues. Here the CDR3 reads CAWSVSLGNTEAFF. The CDR3 DNA is TGTGCCTGGAGTGTAAGTCTCGGGAACACTGAAGCTTTCTTT.

The V call is TRBV5-1, the J call TRBJ2-2; 8 bases line up with TRBD1. CDR3 length equals 15 residues. V shed 2 bases, J shed 6 bases, and the junction held 6 bases outside the gene matches. Germline V gene data show CDR1 as SGHRS and CDR2 as YFSETQ. This CDR3 is CASSLPTGDAGELFF. The CDR3 DNA reads as TGCGCCAGCAGCTTACCGACAGGGGACGCCGGGGAGCTGTTTTTT.

This clone was detected once. The chain combines TRBV5-4 with TRBJ1-4; D is undetermined. Germline V CDR1 and CDR2: SGHNT, YYREEE (reference sequence). The CDR3 sequence is 15 residues long. Trimming took off 3 bases at V and 4 bases at J, with 13 bases between the two ends. CDR3 nucleotides: TGTGCCAGCAGCTCCCAGGCGGGTGGTAATGAAAAACTGTTTTTT. This sequence encodes CASSSQAGGNEKLFF.

This rearrangement joins TRBV3-1 (or the pseudogene TRBV3-2) to TRBJ1-5, with no clear D. The CDR3 length is 13 residues. CDR1 is LGHDT and CDR2 is YNNKEL in the germline V gene (reference sequence). The V end was cut by 1 base, the J end by 4 bases, with 5 bases between. The CDR3 sequence: CASSQGPNQPQHF. CDR3 coding DNA: TGTGCCAGCAGCCAAGGGCCGAATCAGCCCCAGCATTTT.

This clone was observed once. This chain uses TRBV6-5 with TRBJ2-1, with 12 bases matching TRBD2. The CDR3 spans 15 residues. In germline, CDR1 is MNHEY, CDR2 SVGAGI. After removal of 6 bases from V and 4 bases from J, the junction contained 4 bases not matched to a gene. Here the CDR3 reads CASRGGTSGYNEQFF. The CDR3 coding sequence is TGTGCCAGCAGGGGGGGGACTAGCGGGTACAATGAGCAGTTCTTC.

This chain joins TRBV12-3 or TRBV12-4 and TRBJ1-1, with no clear D. The CDR3 contains 12 residues. The V end lost 3 bases, the J end lost 7 bases, and 9 bases lay between the germline ends. CDR3 sequence: CASSLWPGEAFF. The CDR3 DNA sequence: TGTGCCAGCAGTTTGTGGCCGGGTGAAGCTTTCTTT.

The chain couples TRBV7-3 to TRBJ2-7; 9 nucleotides line up with TRBD1. Germline values: CDR1 SGHTA, CDR2 FQGTGA. The CDR3 runs 14 residues. Trimming cost V 5 bases and J 1 base; bases outside gene matches: 3. CDR3 protein: CASSPGTGSYEQYF. In DNA, the CDR3 is TGTGCCAGCAGCCCCGGGACAGGGTCCTACGAGCAGTACTTC.

The chain carries TRBV9 and TRBJ2-7; perhaps TRBD2 as D (6 bases). The CDR3 has 15 amino acids. Between the trimmed V and J ends, which lost 1 base and 4 bases, there was a span of 15 bases. Germline V gene lookup returns CDR1 SGDLS and CDR2 YYNGEE. Here the CDR3 reads CASSVTLGGWYEQYF. The CDR3 DNA sequence: TGTGCCAGCAGCGTAACTCTGGGGGGATGGTACGAGCAGTACTTC.

This clone was recorded many times. This chain joins TRBV9 and TRBJ2-1, with TRBD2 identical over 8 bases. Trimming removed 0 bases from V and 5 bases from J; junction bases left unmatched: 1. The CDR3 extends over 14 amino acids. Germline loops: CDR1 SGDLS, CDR2 YYNGEE. Here the CDR3 reads CASSVALADNEQFF. The DNA for the CDR3 is TGTGCCAGCAGCGTAGCACTAGCGGACAATGAGCAGTTCTTC.

This clone was observed a few times. This chain connects TRBV19 to TRBJ1-5; possible D gene TRBD1, 5 bases. CDR3 length equals 13 residues. Germline V gives CDR1 LNHDA, CDR2 SQIVND (reference sequence). Trimming took off 6 bases at V and 6 bases at J, with 12 bases between the two ends. Here the CDR3 DNA reads TGTGCCAGTAGGGCTCAGGGTCCTCAGCCCCAGCATTTT. Its protein product is CASRAQGPQPQHF.

V is TRBV24-1 and J is TRBJ2-7, with TRBD1 identical over 8 bases. The CDR3 runs to 12 residues. J was trimmed by 6 bases and V by 3 bases; bases with no gene match: 0. The germline gives CDR1 KGHDR, CDR2 SFDVKD. CDR3 residues: CATSDGTGEQYF. CDR3 coding DNA: TGTGCCACCAGTGATGGGACAGGCGAGCAGTACTTC.

The chain is built from TRBV12-5 and TRBJ2-1; D might be TRBD2 (7 bases). This CDR3 has 12 residues. Germline V lookup: CDR1 LGHNT, CDR2 FRNRAP. V was pared by 0 bases and J by 14 bases, with 11 bases between. The CDR3 bases are TGTGCTAGTGGTTTGGTACAGGGAGGGAAGTTCTTC. Amino acids: CASGLVQGGKFF.

CDR3 nucleotide sequence: TGTGCCAGTAGTATTCAGGCGGGGAATGAGCAGTTCTTC. This translates into CASSIQAGNEQFF. The chain combines TRBV19 with TRBJ2-1, with a tentative D call TRBD2 (6 bases). Germline CDR1 LNHDA, CDR2 SQIVND (reference sequence). The CDR3 loop spans 13 amino acids. V lost 3 bases and J lost 7, with 10 bases in between. Together with reference TRBV19 and TRBJ2-1, the CDR3 gives the full variable domain: DGGITQSPKYLFRKEGQNVTLSCEQNLNHDAMYWYRQDPGQGLRLIYYSQIVNDFQKGDIAEGYSVSREKKESFPLTVTSAQKNPTAFYLCASSIQAGNEQFFGPGTRLTVL.

The chain is built from TRBV5-1 and TRBJ2-3, with D maybe TRBD1 (5 bases). Germline CDR1 reads SGHRS; CDR2 reads YFSETQ. Trimming shortened V by 2 bases and J by 7 bases, and 20 bases separated the two germline ends. This CDR3 has 16 amino acids. CDR3 nucleotide sequence: TGCGCCAGCAGCTTAGAAGGACAACTTCACATGAATACGCAGTATTTT. As protein: CASSLEGQLHMNTQYF.

The chain joins TRBV3-1 (or the pseudogene TRBV3-2) to TRBJ2-7; a weak D match, TRBD2 (5 bases). From germline, CDR1 is LGHDT and CDR2 YNNKEL (reference sequence). V was shortened by 0 bases and J by 2 bases, with 11 bases between the two germline ends. CDR3 length: 15 amino acids. The CDR3 reads CASSQDPGSAYEQYF. The CDR3 DNA sequence: TGTGCCAGCAGCCAAGATCCGGGATCAGCCTACGAGCAGTACTTC.

This chain connects TRBV5-6 to TRBJ1-4; the D is unclear. V shed 4 bases and J shed 8 bases, with 15 bases lying between them. This CDR3 is 14 amino acids long. The germline V gene has CDR1 SGHDT and CDR2 YYEEEE. Written as DNA, the CDR3 is TGTGCCAGCAGCATAGAGGGAGTTGGGGAAAAACTGTTTTTT. Residues: CASSIEGVGEKLFF. Variable domain in full (rest from reference TRBV5-6 and TRBJ1-4): DAGVTQSPTHLIKTRGQQVTLRCSPKSGHDTVSWYQQALGQGPQFIFQYYEEEERQRGNFPDRFSGHQFPNYSSELNVNALLLGDSALYLCASSIEGVGEKLFFGSGTQLSVL.